This T cell receptor (beta chain) originates from a study of OX40 agonist ivuxolimab in advanced cancers. Findings of the study overall: With doses of 0.1 to 3.0 mg/kg, CD4+ and CD8+ blood T cells had undergone clonal expansion by week 6.

Generated by immunoSEQ multiplex PCR, the TCRdb table keeps only in-frame clones and is missing some. The repertoire consists of under 100,000 clones, with about 88% occurring once and the leading ten covering 0.6% to 0.9%. Trimming removed 5 bases at V and 0 bases at J, with 14 bases between. The germline V gene has CDR1 MNHNY and CDR2 SVGAGI (reference sequence). The CDR3 has 15 residues. In the case of this clone: Its specificity is unknown.

The sequence was obtained from an adult with an advanced solid tumor such as melanoma, head and neck, liver or kidney cancer. V is TRBV6-6 and J is TRBJ2-7; the D gene is possibly TRBD1 (6 bases). Here the sequenced sample was CD4+ or CD8+ T cells sorted from blood, taken in a trial of the OX40 agonist ivuxolimab. The CDR3 here is CASSNPGTPSYEQYF. As DNA, the CDR3 is TGTGCCAGCAGTAACCCCGGGACACCCTCCTACGAGCAGTACTTC.